What follows are 4 T cell receptor beta chains derived from one specimen sequenced in a study of T-cell reconstitution after alpha-beta-depleted transplantation in children (dated by TCRdb to the mid-2010s). The treatment or condition label for this specimen denotes: allogeneic hematopoietic cell transplantation with graft depleted of TCRalphabeta T cells and CD19 B cells. The library was prepared using PCR. The listed sequencing device is Illumina HiSeq 2500. To normalize quantification of the TCRbeta repertoire, the TCR libraries were built with molecular barcoding that relied on unique molecular identifiers. Starting from the raw public reads, TCRdb applied fastp trimming at Q25, assembled clones with MiXCR and retained in-frame beta chains. Entries are consolidated by CDR3 protein sequence, retaining the most common genes and DNA. The sample yields 780,000 or so distinct CDR3 sequences; roughly 15% were counted once. Roughly 5% of the sample belongs to the ten largest clones.

Material: PBMCs, mostly from graft donor cells, obtained 360 days after TCRalphabeta/CD19-depleted stem cell transplant. These receptors originate from a male patient under 18 who had a stem cell transplant for acute lymphoblastic leukemia, so the T cells may come from the graft donor.

The sample holds many counts of this clonotype. The chain uses TRBV5-1 and TRBJ2-7; D perhaps matches TRBD2 (6 bases). Per the germline V gene, CDR1 is SGHRS and CDR2 is YFSETQ. Trimming took off 4 bases at V and 2 bases at J, with 16 bases between the two ends. The CDR3 is made up of 15 amino acids. As DNA, the CDR3 is TGCGCCAGCAGCCCCGCCGGGACTCGAACCTACGAGCAGTACTTC. Translated: CASSPAGTRTYEQYF.

This clonotype was recorded at least ten times. J is TRBJ2-1 and V is TRBV28; D not resolved. CDR1 MDHEN and CDR2 SYDVKM come from the germline V gene. The CDR3 runs 14 residues. Trimming pared 8 bases from V and 7 bases from J, leaving 18 bases between. DNA of the CDR3: TGTGCCAGCCGTTCCCTGTCGGTGACGAATGAGCAGTTCTTC. Residues: CASRSLSVTNEQFF.

The gene calls are TRBV6-5 and TRBJ1-2; TRBD1 matches 12 bases. V shed 5 bases, J shed 4 bases, and the junction held 8 bases outside the gene matches. The CDR3 covers 16 residues. Germline assignment: CDR1 MNHEY and CDR2 SVGAGI. The CDR3, as DNA: TGTGCCAGCAGTCCCGGGACAGGGGGCCTAGGCTATGGCTACACCTTC. It encodes CASSPGTGGLGYGYTF.

This sequence joins TRBV6-2 or TRBV6-3 and TRBJ1-2, with 8 bases aligning to TRBD1. Losses at the gene ends were 0 bases for V and 0 bases for J; bases not matched to a gene: 6. This CDR3 is built from 17 residues. Germline V CDR1 and CDR2: MNHEY, SVGEGT. CDR3 nucleotide sequence: TGTGCCAGCAGTTACTCGGAGACAGGGGACGCTAACTATGGCTACACCTTC. Translating it yields CASSYSETGDANYGYTF.